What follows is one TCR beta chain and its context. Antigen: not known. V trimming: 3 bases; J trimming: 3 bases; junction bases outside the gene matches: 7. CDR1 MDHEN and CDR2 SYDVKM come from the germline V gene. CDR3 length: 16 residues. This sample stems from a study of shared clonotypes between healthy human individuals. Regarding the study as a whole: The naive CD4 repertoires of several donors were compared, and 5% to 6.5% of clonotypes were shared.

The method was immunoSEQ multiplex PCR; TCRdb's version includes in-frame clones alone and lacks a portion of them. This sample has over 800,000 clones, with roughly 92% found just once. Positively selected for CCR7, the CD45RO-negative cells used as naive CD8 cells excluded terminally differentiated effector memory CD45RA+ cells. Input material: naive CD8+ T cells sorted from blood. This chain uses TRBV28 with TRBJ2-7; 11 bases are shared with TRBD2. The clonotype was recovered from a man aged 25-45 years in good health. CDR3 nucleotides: TGTGCCAGCAGTTTCCTATTTAGCGGGAGGGTCTACGAGCAGTACTTC. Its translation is CASSFLFSGRVYEQYF.